A selection of T cell receptor beta chains follows, all from one sample in a study of blood T cell repertoires in COVID-19. Profiled with immunoSEQ multiplex PCR; TCRdb holds only in-frame clones, not every one. The data hold 250,000 to 300,000 clones, with approximately 89% observed a single time. Sequencing used peripheral blood. Source of these receptors: a woman aged 25 to 45 who had recovered from COVID-19. Each CDR3 is given with its conserved first and last residue. The D gene is left open where the match is weak.

v_call,d_call,j_call,cdr3_aa,cdr3_nt
TRBV5-4,TRBD2,TRBJ2-3,CASSLTTSGGDTQYF,TGTGCCAGCAGCTTGACTACTAGCGGGGGGGATACGCAGTATTTT
TRBV6-5,NA,TRBJ1-6,CASRFYLYTGSPLHF,TGTGCCAGCAGATTTTACCTCTATACGGGGTCACCCCTCCACTTT
TRBV28,TRBD1,TRBJ2-7,CASSLMTGGSEQYF,TGTGCCAGCAGTTTGATGACAGGGGGCTCAGAGCAGTACTTC
TRBV4-1,TRBD2,TRBJ2-5,CASSQGGLATETQYF,TGCGCCAGCAGCCAAGGCGGACTAGCGACAGAGACCCAGTACTTC
TRBV5-1,TRBD2,TRBJ2-3,CASSFAGTSPTDTQYF,TGCGCCAGCAGCTTTGCCGGGACTAGCCCCACAGATACGCAGTATTTT
TRBV4-1,NA,TRBJ1-2,CASRKGGAEGYTF,TGCGCCAGCAGAAAAGGGGGGGCTGAGGGCTACACCTTC
TRBV27,TRBD1,TRBJ2-6,CASSLFASGGRSGANVLTF,TGTGCCAGCAGTTTGTTTGCCTCAGGGGGCAGGAGTGGGGCCAACGTCCTGACTTTC
TRBV19,TRBD1,TRBJ2-3,CASWTGDSSTDTQYF,TGTGCCAGTTGGACAGGCGATTCTAGCACAGATACGCAGTATTTT
TRBV7-3,NA,TRBJ2-3,CASSPRRTTRTDTQYF,TGTGCCAGCAGCCCCAGAAGGACTACCCGCACAGATACGCAGTATTTT
TRBV28,NA,TRBJ1-4,CASKTDHPEKLFF,TGTGCCAGCAAAACAGACCACCCTGAAAAACTGTTTTTT
TRBV7-2,TRBD2,TRBJ2-7,CASSLGLAGYEQYF,TGTGCCAGCAGCCTAGGACTAGCGGGGTACGAGCAGTACTTC
TRBV19,NA,TRBJ1-1,CASRGRAMNTEAFF,TGTGCCAGTAGGGGCAGGGCTATGAACACTGAAGCTTTCTTT
TRBV11-2,TRBD1,TRBJ2-5,CASSSDRGQETQYF,TGTGCCAGCAGCTCTGACAGGGGGCAAGAGACCCAGTACTTC